A single sample is the source of the 2 T cell receptor beta chains below, sequenced in a study of blood T cell repertoires in COVID-19. TCRdb's copy holds only in-frame clones and misses some; the assay was immunoSEQ multiplex PCR. This table has hundreds of thousands of clones, roughly 88% appearing once. The sample comprised peripheral blood. These TCRs come from a woman in her 30s with active or convalescent COVID-19.

This rearrangement joins TRBV4-1 to TRBJ2-3; possibly TRBD2 for D (6 bases). The CDR3 loop spans 17 amino acids. Germline lookup yields CDR1 MGHRA and CDR2 YSYEKL. Trimming shortened V by 2 bases and J by 0 bases, and 15 bases separated the two germline ends. CDR3 coding DNA: TGCGCCAGCAGCCAATCTCCGGTCAGCGGGAGCACAGATACGCAGTATTTT. Translation: CASSQSPVSGSTDTQYF.

The rearrangement joins TRBV25-1 to TRBJ1-2; 8 nucleotides align to TRBD1. The CDR3 loop spans 14 amino acids. The J segment lost 2 bases and the V segment lost 7 bases, leaving 6 bases of the junction unmatched. Germline-derived CDR1 and CDR2 are MGHDK and SYGVNS. The CDR3 region is CASNPTGANYGYTF. CDR3 coding DNA: TGTGCCAGCAATCCGACAGGGGCCAACTATGGCTACACCTTC.